The next 9 T cell receptor beta chains were all read from a single sample in a study of multiple sclerosis patients with progressive multifocal leukoencephalopathy. Profiling relied on immunoSEQ multiplex PCR, and the TCRdb table lists in-frame clones only, not all of them. The repertoire holds approximately 27,000 clones, with approximately 85% as singletons. Time point meaning: time of PML onset. The starting material was PBMCs, obtained from a patient treated with natalizumab. The receptors here all came from a woman aged 25 to 45 with progressive multifocal leukoencephalopathy.

The chain couples TRBV19 to TRBJ2-5, with a weak D call TRBD2 (5 bases). The germline V gene encodes CDR1 LNHDA and CDR2 SQIVND (reference sequence). The V end was cut by 3 bases, the J end by 1 base, with 12 bases between. This CDR3 is 15 amino acids long. CDR3 protein: CASSMGGQLQETQYF. In nucleotides, the CDR3 is TGTGCCAGTAGTATGGGCGGGCAGCTCCAAGAGACCCAGTACTTC.

The V and J genes are TRBV5-1 and TRBJ2-3; 9 nucleotides align to TRBD2. This CDR3 region has 14 residues. Trimming removed 4 bases from V and 0 bases from J; junction bases left unmatched: 0. CDR1 is SGHRS, CDR2 YFSETQ, per germline. The CDR3 DNA is TGCGCCAGCAGCGGACTAGCGAGCACAGATACGCAGTATTTT. As protein: CASSGLASTDTQYF.

This clone showed up just a few times. At one boundary the junction diverges from the germline segment, which might be a read error. The V and J genes are TRBV7-8 and TRBJ2-7; 7 bases are a match to TRBD1. The CDR3 spans 14 residues. CDR1 and CDR2 from the germline V gene are SGHVS and FQNEAQ. The chain's CDR3 is CAISLDLQGREQYF. CDR3 in DNA: TGTGCCATCAGCCTAGACTTACAGGGGCGCGAGCAGTACTTC.

In DNA form, the CDR3 reads TGCGCCAGCAGCTTCCTTTGGGACGGGGAGCTGTTTTTT. Residues: CASSFLWDGELFF. The chain combines TRBV5-1 with TRBJ2-2; D is unresolved. The germline CDR1 and CDR2 sequences are SGHRS and YFSETQ. The length of the CDR3 is 13 residues. V was clipped by 2 bases and J by 7 bases, with 9 bases between them. The whole variable domain, remainder taken from reference TRBV5-1 and TRBJ2-2, is KAGVTQTPRYLIKTRGQQVTLSCSPISGHRSVSWYQQTPGQGLQFLFEYFSETQRNKGNFPGRFSGRQFSNSRSEMNVSTLELGDSALYLCASSFLWDGELFFGEGSRLTVL.

The V gene is TRBV30, the J gene TRBJ1-5; 8 nucleotides line up with TRBD1. The V gene end was trimmed by 4 bases and the J gene end by 3 bases; junction bases not matched to a gene: 8. CDR3 length: 15 amino acids. The germline V gene has CDR1 GTSNPN and CDR2 SVGIG (reference sequence). The CDR3 DNA is TGTGCCTGGAACTCGGGACAGGCCATCAATCAGCCCCAGCATTTT. Amino acids: CAWNSGQAINQPQHF. The whole variable domain, filled in from reference TRBV30 and TRBJ1-5, reads SQTIHQWPATLVQPVGSPLSLECTVEGTSNPNLYWYRQAAGRGLQLLFYSVGIGQISSEVPQNLSASRPQDRQFILSSKKLLLSDSGFYLCAWNSGQAINQPQHFGDGTRLSIL.

The chain has TRBV7-8 and TRBJ2-5, with 8 positions matching TRBD2. The V gene's germline CDR1 is SGHVS and CDR2 FQNEAQ. With V trimmed by 2 bases and J by 4 bases, 6 bases remained unmatched. The CDR3 contains 15 residues. CDR3 nucleotides: TGTGCCAGCAGCTTATACGGGGGGGCCGGAGAGACCCAGTACTTC. Residues: CASSLYGGAGETQYF. Using reference TRBV7-8 and TRBJ2-5 for the parts outside the CDR3, the full variable domain is GAGVSQSPRYKVAKRGQDVALRCDPISGHVSLFWYQQALGQGPEFLTYFQNEAQLDKSGLPSDRFFAERPEGSVSTLKIQRTQQEDSAVYLCASSLYGGAGETQYFGPGTRLLVL.

The chain joins TRBV5-1 to TRBJ1-1; D gene unclear. Trimming took 2 bases from V and 6 from J, leaving 11 bases between them. Germline V gene data show CDR1 as SGHRS and CDR2 as YFSETQ. This CDR3 has 13 amino acids. The CDR3 sequence: CASSLGPAPEAFF. Written as DNA, the CDR3 is TGCGCCAGCAGCTTAGGACCAGCCCCTGAAGCTTTCTTT.

This clone was detected a few times. This chain connects TRBV6-4 to TRBJ2-3, with a tentative D call TRBD2 (7 bases). V lost 3 bases to trimming and J lost 5 bases, with 12 bases between them. Germline values: CDR1 MRHNA, CDR2 SNTAGT. This CDR3 contains 14 residues. The CDR3 here is CASSEGGGGDTQYF. CDR3 in DNA: TGTGCCAGCAGTGAGGGGGGGGGCGGAGATACGCAGTATTTT.

V and J are TRBV19 and TRBJ1-3; D perhaps matches TRBD1 (5 bases). With 7 bases removed from V and 4 bases from J, the gap between germline ends came to 17 bases. Germline CDR1 and CDR2: LNHDA and SQIVND (reference sequence). The CDR3 runs to 15 residues. CDR3 region: CASTPSGGRGNTIYF. The DNA of the CDR3 is TGTGCCAGTACCCCCTCGGGGGGACGAGGAAACACCATATATTTT.